This T cell receptor (beta chain) was retrieved from a study of CD8+ T cells in alopecia areata. Findings and caveats of the study: Sequencing of scalp tissue also captures the resident alphabeta T cells of normal skin. Sharing of TCRs across patients appeared less clear than in mice, possibly for HLA-related reasons. Many expanded lesional clones persisted in scalp and blood during tofacitinib. On tofacitinib, scalp clonality and expanded CD8+ clones among top 100 fell significantly.

Treatment defined: oral pan-JAK inhibitor, 5-10 mg twice daily. As part of sample collection, lesional scalp punch biopsies and peripheral blood were taken from alopecia areata patients. Reverse transcription of extracted RNA yielded cDNA, which provided the sequencing template. The method was immunoSEQ multiplex PCR; TCRdb's version includes in-frame clones alone and lacks a portion of them. The sample lists about 19,000 clones, 50% to 60% seen once, with 8% to 10% in the top ten. As to this clone: Its matching antigen is unknown.

Germline loops: CDR1 SGHRS, CDR2 YFSETQ. CDR3 length: 15 amino acids. The V segment lost 9 bases and the J segment 5 bases; nucleotides outside the gene matches: 14. This sequence was found in a human donor with alopecia areata. The chain has TRBV5-1 and TRBJ1-2; 9 bases agree with TRBD1. Sample: skin, taken at week 4, from a patient treated with tofacitinib. The chain's CDR3 is CATRATGGVGYGYTF. The CDR3 DNA reads TGCGCCACCCGGGCAACAGGGGGCGTTGGGTATGGCTACACCTTC.